These 14 T cell receptor beta chains share one sample of origin, sequenced in a study of blood T cell repertoires in COVID-19. Measured with immunoSEQ multiplex PCR; TCRdb has only the in-frame clones, and not every one. Of some 300,000 clones listed, 89% are singletons. Sequencing used PBMCs or T cells enriched from blood (not recorded which). These TCRs come from a woman aged 40 to 50 who had recovered from COVID-19.

The chain is built from TRBV3-1 (or the pseudogene TRBV3-2) and TRBJ2-1, with 8 bases that match TRBD2. Germline loops: CDR1 LGHDT, CDR2 YNNKEL (reference sequence). CDR3 size: 18 residues. V dropped 0 bases and J dropped 0; count of bases not matched to a gene: 7. CDR3 nucleotide sequence: TGTGCCAGCAGCCAAGATCTGCGGGGGGTTAGCTCCTACAATGAGCAGTTCTTC. Its translation is CASSQDLRGVSSYNEQFF.

The chain has TRBV29-1 and TRBJ1-2; D unclear. The CDR3 is 11 amino acids. V was shortened by 1 base and J by 7 bases, with 7 bases between the two germline ends. Germline CDR1 is SQVTM and CDR2 is ANQGSEA. The CDR3 loop is CSVEGPGGYTF. CDR3 bases: TGCAGCGTTGAAGGGCCAGGTGGCTACACCTTC.

V gene TRBV19 combines with J gene TRBJ1-5; 9 bases match TRBD1. The V segment lost 3 bases and the J segment 6 bases; nucleotides outside the gene matches: 6. Germline lookup yields CDR1 LNHDA and CDR2 SQIVND (reference sequence). The CDR3 extends over 15 amino acids. The CDR3 DNA sequence: TGTGCCAGTAGTATCGAGGACAGGGGAGCTCAGCCCCAGCATTTT. Translation gives CASSIEDRGAQPQHF.

The gene calls are TRBV18 and TRBJ2-1, with 8 bases fitting TRBD1. The CDR3 runs 16 residues. Germline V gene lookup returns CDR1 KGHSH and CDR2 LQKENI. J was trimmed by 9 bases and V by 3 bases; bases with no gene match: 13. The CDR3 nucleotides are TGTGCCAGCTCACCTTACGGACAGGGAAGAAGGGGTGAGCAGTTCTTC. This translates into CASSPYGQGRRGEQFF. Variable domain in full (rest from reference TRBV18 and TRBJ2-1): NAGVMQNPRHLVRRRGQEARLRCSPMKGHSHVYWYRQLPEEGLKFMVYLQKENIIDESGMPKERFSAEFPKEGPSILRIQQVVRGDSAAYFCASSPYGQGRRGEQFFGPGTRLTVL.

J is TRBJ1-2 and V is TRBV19; the D gene is possibly TRBD1 (6 bases). The germline V gene encodes CDR1 LNHDA and CDR2 SQIVND (reference sequence). There are 13 residues in the CDR3. Trimming took off 5 bases at V and 2 bases at J, with 9 bases between the two ends. The CDR3 region is CASSRTENYGYTF. The CDR3 DNA reads TGTGCCAGTAGTCGGACAGAAAACTATGGCTACACCTTC.

This clone appeared once. The chain employs TRBV28 and TRBJ2-7, with TRBD2 identical over 10 bases. CDR1 is MDHEN, CDR2 SYDVKM, per germline. This CDR3 has 15 amino acids. V shed 5 bases and J 7 bases; nucleotides not matched to a gene: 11. This CDR3 reads CASSRSGGAKREQYF. For the CDR3, the DNA is TGTGCCAGCAGTAGGAGCGGGGGGGCTAAGAGGGAGCAGTACTTC.

The V call is TRBV5-4, the J call TRBJ1-2; D unclear. The CDR3 runs to 14 residues. Germline V CDR1 and CDR2: SGHNT, YYREEE (reference sequence). With 5 bases removed from V and 1 base from J, the gap between germline ends came to 12 bases. This CDR3 reads CASRSHEGNYGYTF. In DNA form, the CDR3 reads TGTGCCAGCAGGTCCCACGAGGGTAACTATGGCTACACCTTC.

This clone was seen a few times. This chain joins TRBV7-9 and TRBJ2-2, with 7 bases lining up with TRBD2. The CDR3 consists of 15 residues. V lost 3 bases and J lost 1; bases outside the gene matches: 2. From germline, CDR1 is SEHNR and CDR2 FQNEAQ (reference sequence). The CDR3 loop is CASSFGGRNTGELFF. CDR3 nucleotide sequence: TGTGCCAGCAGCTTCGGCGGGAGGAACACCGGGGAGCTGTTTTTT.

This chain connects TRBV5-1 to TRBJ1-6; no clear D gene. The CDR3 is 14 amino acids. Trimming removed 1 base from V and 7 bases from J, with 9 bases in between. Per the germline V gene, CDR1 is SGHRS and CDR2 is YFSETQ. CDR3 protein: CASSLSGMNSPLHF. The CDR3 bases are TGCGCCAGCAGCTTGTCGGGGATGAATTCACCCCTCCACTTT.

This chain connects TRBV5-1 to TRBJ1-5; a possible D gene is TRBD1 (6 bases). Germline CDR1 and CDR2: SGHRS and YFSETQ. CDR3 size: 16 residues. Trimming shortened V by 4 bases and J by 0 bases, and 14 bases separated the two germline ends. DNA of the CDR3: TGCGCCAGCAGCCCACGAGGGGGTCCTAGCAATCAGCCCCAGCATTTT. This sequence encodes CASSPRGGPSNQPQHF.

This clone was detected only a few times. The chain couples TRBV9 to TRBJ2-7, with D possibly being TRBD1 (6 bases). Germline assignment: CDR1 SGDLS and CDR2 YYNGEE. Between the trimmed V and J ends, which lost 1 base and 6 bases, there was a span of 11 bases. CDR3 size: 13 residues. As DNA, the CDR3 is TGTGCCAGCAGCGTATCGGCAGGGGCCGAGCAGTACTTC. Translating gives CASSVSAGAEQYF.

The chain employs TRBV10-3 and TRBJ1-2; a possible D gene is TRBD1 (5 bases). Germline CDR1 and CDR2: ENHRY and SYGVKD. The CDR3 loop spans 15 amino acids. V was shortened by 0 bases and J by 4 bases, with 12 bases between the two germline ends. CDR3 nucleotide sequence: TGTGCCATCAGTGAGTCAGGGTCAGGGTTCTATGGCTACACCTTC. This gives the protein CAISESGSGFYGYTF.

Here the CDR3 reads CASSVGSQGGYTF. CDR3 DNA: TGTGCCAGCAGCGTAGGGTCGCAGGGTGGCTACACCTTC. The chain carries TRBV9 and TRBJ1-2; the D gene is possibly TRBD1 (5 bases). Germline CDR1 is SGDLS and CDR2 is YYNGEE. The ends were cut back, 0 bases at V and 7 bases at J, with 10 bases in the middle. The length of the CDR3 is 13 residues.

The CDR3 reads CASLSPGLAGVGNEQFF. In nucleotides, the CDR3 is TGTGCCAGTCTTTCCCCCGGACTAGCGGGAGTAGGTAATGAGCAGTTCTTC. This chain uses TRBV19 with TRBJ2-1; 13 bases agree with TRBD2. Per germline, CDR1 LNHDA and CDR2 SQIVND (reference sequence). The trim removed 8 bases at V and 7 bases at J, leaving 14 bases unmatched. This CDR3 is 17 amino acids long.